The rows below give T cell receptor beta chains drawn from one sample of a study of T cells in Graves' hyperthyroidism and ophthalmopathy. TCRdb reprocessed the multiplex PCR reads with MiXCR, giving one entry per CDR3 protein. Among about half a million distinct CDR3 sequences, roughly a sixth were seen once, and the ten largest hold about 29%. The sequenced sample consisted of blood. Every receptor here comes from a woman in her twenties or thirties with Graves' ophthalmopathy. CDR3s include the opening cysteine and the closing phenylalanine or tryptophan. D genes are given only for firm matches.

j_call d_call v_call cdr3_aa
TRBJ1-1 NA TRBV5-1 CASRSSDQWRAFF
TRBJ1-4 TRBD1 TRBV12-3/TRBV12-4 CASSLGQAIEKLFF
TRBJ2-1 TRBD2 TRBV30 CAWTAGLARNEQFF
TRBJ2-7 NA TRBV27 CASSLGQATVPYEQYF
TRBJ2-1 TRBD2 TRBV6-4 CASSARPGLADNEQFF
TRBJ2-1 TRBD2 TRBV3-1 CASSRGEGQFF
TRBJ1-1 NA TRBV6-2/TRBV6-3 CASSPPSGVDTEAFF
TRBJ1-5 TRBD1 TRBV27 CASSSQRGLGQPQHF
TRBJ2-1 NA TRBV20-1 CSARESSGFYNEQFF
TRBJ2-7 NA TRBV28 CASRRSLGSPYEQYF
TRBJ1-4 TRBD1 TRBV27 CASSRTGASEKLFF
TRBJ2-2 NA TRBV7-3 CASSLPPVGTGELFF
TRBJ2-7 NA TRBV10-3 CAISAPTGRAYEQYF
TRBJ2-2 TRBD1 TRBV20-1 CSARDYRGRTGELFF
TRBJ2-3 TRBD1 TRBV7-3 CASASYGGQITDTQYF
TRBJ1-5 NA TRBV6-2/TRBV6-3 CASSLQGLSGAQPQHF
TRBJ2-7 TRBD1 TRBV7-2 CASSLTRGLYEQYF
TRBJ1-5 NA TRBV6-1 CASTGGAQPQHF
TRBJ2-5 NA TRBV18 CASSPLRRGQETQYF
TRBJ1-6 NA TRBV20-1 CSARTTVNNSPLHF
TRBJ1-5 NA TRBV30 CAWNSRGLTNQPQHF
TRBJ2-2 NA TRBV2 CASRGDSPSYEQYFGPGTGELFF
TRBJ2-3 TRBD1 TRBV7-9 CASSSRDRVQYTQYF
TRBJ1-4 TRBD1 TRBV6-1 CASSPSPGQENEKLFF
TRBJ2-2 NA TRBV5-8 CASTLLVAYGELFF
TRBJ2-2 NA TRBV5-5 CASSGFAGNTGELFF
TRBJ2-1 TRBD2 TRBV19 CASSSRGLASEQFF
TRBJ2-7 NA TRBV13 CASSQEDGNIPYEQYF
TRBJ2-7 NA TRBV20-1 CSAREFVGSYEQYF
TRBJ1-1 NA TRBV29-1 CSVRTASPEAFF
TRBJ1-2 TRBD1 TRBV15 CATSRDQGQLYGYTF
TRBJ2-1 NA TRBV9 CASSVPREGLGYEQFF
TRBJ2-7 NA TRBV12-3/TRBV12-4 CASSLAVGYEQYF
TRBJ2-7 NA TRBV7-2 CASSFSLGGLYEQYF
TRBJ1-5 NA TRBV20-1 CSASNIGFGNQPQHF
TRBJ2-1 TRBD1 TRBV20-1 CSARVGTGSLNEQFF
TRBJ2-3 TRBD2 TRBV11-2 CASSPTTSSSDTQYF
TRBJ1-6 TRBD1 TRBV6-1 CASRGTGGKSYNSPLHF
TRBJ2-1 TRBD2 TRBV20-1 CSARRAASGSFSEQFF
TRBJ2-1 NA TRBV6-5 CASSYRLNNEQFF
TRBJ2-7 TRBD1 TRBV20-1 CSVLDRLWTYEQYF
TRBJ2-2 NA TRBV4-3 CASSQGPGANTGELFF
TRBJ2-4 NA TRBV20-1 CSASGLAGRIQYF
TRBJ2-1 TRBD2 TRBV30 CAWSIAGGMRNEQFF
TRBJ2-1 NA TRBV24-1 CATSDPDSYNEQFF
TRBJ2-7 NA TRBV4-1 CASSPLADSSYEQYF
TRBJ1-3 NA TRBV5-4 CASTPDHSGNTIYF
TRBJ1-2 TRBD1 TRBV3-1 CASSFRDSFNYGYTF
TRBJ2-3 TRBD2 TRBV6-1 CASSYPAGGRDTQYF
TRBJ2-3 NA TRBV7-9 CASSPIRDFADTQYF
TRBJ2-7 NA TRBV11-1 CASSSHLGGKEAPEKQYF
TRBJ2-3 NA TRBV12-3/TRBV12-4 CASSLAESTDTQYF
TRBJ2-4 NA TRBV5-4 CATQDREGSKNIQYF
TRBJ2-7 TRBD1 TRBV19 CASSPNSGTGDYEQYF
TRBJ2-7 NA TRBV28 CASSLPHRADEQYF
TRBJ2-1 TRBD1 TRBV11-2 CASRSGGGEQFF
TRBJ2-5 NA TRBV12-3/TRBV12-4 CASSSRGVGQETQYF
TRBJ1-2 NA TRBV30 CAWSVRTGTYGYTF
TRBJ1-5 NA TRBV3-1 CASSQVPDQPQHF
TRBJ1-1 NA TRBV6-5 CASSYSDRGNTEAFF